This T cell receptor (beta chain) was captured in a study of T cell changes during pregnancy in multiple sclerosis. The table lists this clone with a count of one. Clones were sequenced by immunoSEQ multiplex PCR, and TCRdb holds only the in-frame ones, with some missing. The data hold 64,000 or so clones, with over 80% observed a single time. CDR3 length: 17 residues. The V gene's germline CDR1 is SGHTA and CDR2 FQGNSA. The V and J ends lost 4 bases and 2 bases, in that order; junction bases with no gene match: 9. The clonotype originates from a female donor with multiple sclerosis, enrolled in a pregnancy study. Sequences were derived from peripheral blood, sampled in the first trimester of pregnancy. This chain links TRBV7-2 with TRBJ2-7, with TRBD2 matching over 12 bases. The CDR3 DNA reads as TGTGCCAGCAGCTCTGGAAATCTAGCGGGAGGGCCCTACGAGCAGTACTTC. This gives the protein CASSSGNLAGGPYEQYF.